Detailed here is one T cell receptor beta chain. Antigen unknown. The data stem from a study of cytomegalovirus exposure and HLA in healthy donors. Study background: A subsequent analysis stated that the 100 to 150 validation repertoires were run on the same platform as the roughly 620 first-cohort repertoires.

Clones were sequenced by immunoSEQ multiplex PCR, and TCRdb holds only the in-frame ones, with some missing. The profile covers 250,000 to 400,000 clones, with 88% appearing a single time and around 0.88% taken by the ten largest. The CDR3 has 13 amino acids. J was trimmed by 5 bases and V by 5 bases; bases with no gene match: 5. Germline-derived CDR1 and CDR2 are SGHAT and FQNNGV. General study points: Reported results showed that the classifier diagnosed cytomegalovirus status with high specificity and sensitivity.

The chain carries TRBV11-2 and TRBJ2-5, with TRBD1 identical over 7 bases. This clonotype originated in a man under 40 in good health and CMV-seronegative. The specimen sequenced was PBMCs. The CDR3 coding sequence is TGTGCCAGCAGCACCGACAGGGTCGAGACCCAGTACTTC. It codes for CASSTDRVETQYF. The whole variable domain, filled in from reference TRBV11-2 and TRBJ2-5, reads EAGVAQSPRYKIIEKRQSVAFWCNPISGHATLYWYQQILGQGPKLLIQFQNNGVVDDSQLPKDRFSAERLKGVDSTLKIQPAKLEDSAVYLCASSTDRVETQYFGPGTRLLVL.